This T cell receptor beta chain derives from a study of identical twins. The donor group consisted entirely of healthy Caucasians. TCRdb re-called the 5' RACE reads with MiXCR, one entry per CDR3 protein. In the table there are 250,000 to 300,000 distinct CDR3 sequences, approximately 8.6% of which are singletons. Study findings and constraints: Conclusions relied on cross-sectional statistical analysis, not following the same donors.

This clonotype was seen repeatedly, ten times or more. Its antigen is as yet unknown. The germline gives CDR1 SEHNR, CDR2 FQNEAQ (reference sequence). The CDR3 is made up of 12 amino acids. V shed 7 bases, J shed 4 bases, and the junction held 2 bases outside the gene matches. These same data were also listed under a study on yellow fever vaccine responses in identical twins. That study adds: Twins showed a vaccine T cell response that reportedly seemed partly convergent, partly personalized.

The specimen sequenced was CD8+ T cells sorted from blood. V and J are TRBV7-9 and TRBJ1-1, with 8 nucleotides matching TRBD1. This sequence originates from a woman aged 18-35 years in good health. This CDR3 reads CASTTGGTEAFF. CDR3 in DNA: TGTGCCAGCACCACAGGGGGCACTGAAGCTTTCTTT.